This TCR beta chain is from a study of T-cell memory formation after mild COVID-19. Whole-study findings and limits: Cross-reactive memory seemingly joined, as some responding clones were found in pre-infection memory.

This clonotype appeared a few times. Its antigen is undetermined. One entry per CDR3 protein, called by TCRdb with MiXCR from the 5' RACE reads. The sample carries roughly 310,000 distinct CDR3 sequences, 15% recorded once. The V end was cut by 7 bases, the J end by 7 bases, with 14 bases between. Germline V gives CDR1 MNHNY, CDR2 SVGAGI (reference sequence). The CDR3 extends over 14 amino acids. The sample consisted of PBMCs or a T cell subset sorted from them (not recorded which). The sequence derives from a man younger than 35 who had mild COVID-19 (a few samples of this study predate the infection). Cell type and time point are not known. The chain couples TRBV6-6 to TRBJ1-6; unclear D gene. The CDR3 nucleotides read TGTGCCAGCACCCTCACTTCGGGAAATTCACCCCTCCACTTT. Translating it yields CASTLTSGNSPLHF.